This T cell receptor beta chain stems from a study of blood T cell repertoires in COVID-19. The repertoire was sequenced with immunoSEQ multiplex PCR; TCRdb's copy has only in-frame clones and lacks some. In the table there are 84,000 or so clones, about four fifths of which are singletons. This CDR3 has 12 amino acids. CDR1 is LGHDT and CDR2 is YNNKEL in the germline V gene (reference sequence). The V gene lost 4 bases and the J gene lost 5 bases, with 6 bases spanning the gap. This clonotype was obtained from a man older than 75 with active or convalescent COVID-19. The chain uses TRBV3-1 (or the pseudogene TRBV3-2) and TRBJ1-3, with D maybe TRBD1 (5 bases). Sequenced input: peripheral blood. This CDR3 reads CASSLDRNTIYF. Written as DNA, the CDR3 is TGTGCCAGCAGCCTGGACAGAAACACCATATATTTT.